Each of the 12 T cell receptor beta chains below was sequenced from the same sample in a study of blood T cell repertoires in COVID-19. Libraries were prepared by immunoSEQ multiplex PCR; TCRdb keeps only in-frame clonotypes and omits some of them. The sample lists around 400,000 clones; 80% to 90% were seen once. Sequenced: peripheral blood. All receptors come from a woman in her sixties with COVID-19, enrolled during active disease.

The V and J genes are TRBV19 and TRBJ1-5, with 11 nucleotides matching TRBD1. CDR3 length: 15 amino acids. V lost 5 bases to trimming and J lost 6 bases; unmatched junction nucleotides: 6. Germline values: CDR1 LNHDA, CDR2 SQIVND (reference sequence). The CDR3 coding sequence is TGTGCCAGTAGTTCCGGGACAGGGGGAATTCAGCCCCAGCATTTT. It yields the protein CASSSGTGGIQPQHF.

This clone is a singleton in its sample. This chain links TRBV11-1 with TRBJ1-1; D might be TRBD1 (5 bases). The CDR3 extends over 12 amino acids. Germline CDR1 and CDR2: SGHAT and FQDESV (reference sequence). V was clipped by 5 bases and J by 5 bases, with 9 bases between them. CDR3 protein: CASSPRGTEAFF. CDR3 DNA sequence: TGTGCCAGCAGCCCCCGGGGGACTGAAGCTTTCTTT.

This CDR3 is CASSHTQGGTEAFF. The DNA for the CDR3 is TGCGCCAGCAGCCATACTCAGGGTGGGACTGAAGCTTTCTTT. The gene calls are TRBV4-1 and TRBJ1-1, with D possibly being TRBD1 (5 bases). CDR3 length equals 14 residues. CDR1 and CDR2 (germline): MGHRA, YSYEKL. Trimming left V 3 bases short and J 5 bases short, with 13 bases between.

The genes are TRBV2 and TRBJ2-5, with a tentative D call TRBD1 (5 bases). Trimming pared 7 bases from V and 5 bases from J, leaving 17 bases between. This CDR3 is 14 amino acids long. Per germline, CDR1 SNHLY and CDR2 FYNNEI. The CDR3 reads CASIPGALAETQYF. The CDR3 bases are TGTGCCAGCATCCCTGGGGCCCTGGCGGAGACCCAGTACTTC.

This clone has just a few counts. The chain combines TRBV28 with TRBJ1-1; D not certain. V shed 8 bases and J shed 2 bases, with 6 bases lying between them. CDR3 length: 11 amino acids. CDR1 and CDR2 (germline): MDHEN, SYDVKM. CDR3 protein: CASLLNTEAFF. CDR3 nucleotides: TGTGCCAGCCTCCTTAACACTGAAGCTTTCTTT.

J is TRBJ1-1 and V is TRBV12-3 or TRBV12-4; D is possibly TRBD1 (5 bases). The CDR3 covers 13 residues. V dropped 3 bases and J dropped 4 bases, with 9 bases sitting between them. CDR3 nucleotide sequence: TGTGCCAGCAGTTTGGGGCCATCCACTGAAGCTTTCTTT. Translating gives CASSLGPSTEAFF.

CDR3: CASSLLAGGPPDEQYF. CDR3 DNA: TGTGCCAGCAGTTTACTAGCGGGGGGGCCTCCGGACGAGCAGTACTTC. The J gene is TRBJ2-7, the V gene TRBV7-9; 13 bases line up with TRBD2. Germline CDR1 SEHNR, CDR2 FQNEAQ (reference sequence). V gave up 6 bases and J gave up 5 bases; unmatched junction bases: 10. This CDR3 has 16 amino acids.

The genes are TRBV18 and TRBJ1-1; D is possibly TRBD1 (5 bases). This CDR3 spans 13 amino acids. Trimming took 4 bases from V and 2 from J, leaving 8 bases between them. Per the germline V gene, CDR1 is KGHSH and CDR2 is LQKENI. CDR3 in DNA: TGTGCCAGCTCACGAACAGGAAACACTGAAGCTTTCTTT. Translated: CASSRTGNTEAFF.

This clone was found once. This chain links TRBV7-2 with TRBJ1-1; the D gene is possibly TRBD1 (5 bases). The CDR3 runs 16 residues. V lost 8 bases and J lost 0, with 19 bases in between. Germline V gene data show CDR1 as SGHTA and CDR2 as FQGNSA. CDR3 amino acids: CASGNRGLTLNTEAFF. DNA of the CDR3: TGTGCCAGCGGTAATAGGGGCCTCACCTTGAACACTGAAGCTTTCTTT.

The gene calls are TRBV6-5 and TRBJ2-2; TRBD1 matches 8 bases. This CDR3 has 14 amino acids. V lost 8 bases and J lost 6; bases outside the gene matches: 8. The V gene's germline CDR1 is MNHEY and CDR2 SVGAGI. This CDR3 reads CASQDRQGSGELFF. The DNA for the CDR3 is TGTGCCAGCCAGGATAGACAGGGGTCCGGGGAGCTGTTTTTT.

J is TRBJ2-7 and V is TRBV4-2; possibly TRBD2 for D (7 bases). The V and J ends lost 1 base and 2 bases respectively, with 12 bases between them. CDR1 is LGHNA and CDR2 is YNFKEQ in the germline V gene. The CDR3 length is 15 residues. CDR3 sequence reads: CASSQGRGAPYEQYF. CDR3 nucleotides: TGTGCCAGCAGCCAAGGACGGGGGGCTCCCTACGAGCAGTACTTC.

This chain links TRBV3-1 (or the pseudogene TRBV3-2) with TRBJ1-1; unclear D gene. Germline CDR1 is LGHDT and CDR2 is YNNKEL (reference sequence). Trimming shortened V by 0 bases and J by 5 bases, and 4 bases separated the two germline ends. The CDR3 totals 12 residues. Written as DNA, the CDR3 is TGTGCCAGCAGCCAAGACGGGACTGAAGCTTTCTTT. Its translation: CASSQDGTEAFF.